Below are 10 T cell receptor beta chains sequenced from a single sample in a study of CD8 T cells in ankylosing spondylitis (dated by TCRdb to 2016 to 2017). These TCRs are of unknown antigen specificity. The method behind the library was 5' RACE. Sequencer: Illumina HiSeq 2500. TCRdb cleaned the public reads at Q25 with fastp, built clones with MiXCR and kept in-frame beta chains. Rows with one shared CDR3 protein collapse into an entry with the most common genes and DNA. This sample comprises over 400,000 distinct CDR3 sequences, roughly a quarter of them detected only once. Roughly 1% of the sample is taken by the ten largest. General conclusions and limits of the study: A TCR beta motif made up of seven or eight highly homologous amino acid variants appeared to be characteristic of blood from ankylosing spondylitis patients.

The material sequenced was blood, either unsorted or a sorted T cell fraction (not recorded which). The source is a male donor with ankylosing spondylitis.

This clonotype has a handful of counts. The chain uses TRBV24-1 and TRBJ2-1, with TRBD2 matching over 8 bases. The CDR3 has 16 residues. V shed 2 bases, J shed 7 bases, and the junction held 9 bases outside the gene matches. Germline CDR1 reads KGHDR; CDR2 reads SFDVKD. The CDR3 loop is CATSDYSGRARNEQFF. The CDR3 DNA reads as TGTGCCACCAGTGATTATTCCGGGAGGGCCCGGAATGAGCAGTTCTTC.

This chain connects TRBV29-1 to TRBJ2-7, with D possibly being TRBD2 (5 bases). Trimming removed 7 bases at V and 3 bases at J, with 13 bases between. The V gene's germline CDR1 is SQVTM and CDR2 ANQGSEA. The CDR3 spans 12 residues. CDR3 sequence reads: CSGDGLIYEQYV. In nucleotides, the CDR3 is TGCAGCGGAGATGGACTGATCTACGAGCAGTACGTC.

The chain links TRBV4-1 to TRBJ2-2, with 16 positions matching TRBD2. Germline V gene data show CDR1 as MGHRA and CDR2 as YSYEKL. Trimming took 0 bases from V and 6 from J; bases not matched to a gene: 10. This CDR3 is built from 20 residues. CDR3 amino acids: CASSQDIGTSGRAIAGELFF. CDR3 nucleotide sequence: TGCGCCAGCAGCCAAGATATAGGGACTAGCGGGAGGGCCATAGCCGGGGAGCTGTTTTTT.

This clonotype was recorded a few times. The chain couples TRBV20-1 to TRBJ1-1; 8 bases are a match to TRBD1. Germline assignment: CDR1 DFQATT and CDR2 SNEGSKA (reference sequence). The CDR3 has 15 residues. V lost 0 bases to trimming and J lost 4 bases; unmatched junction nucleotides: 7. The CDR3 DNA is TGCAGTGCTAGAGACGACAGGGGTCGGGCCACTGAAGCTTTCTTT. Translating gives CSARDDRGRATEAFF.

This clonotype has more than one count but fewer than ten. The CDR3 reads CASSSSGGYTEAFF. CDR3 nucleotides: TGTGCCAGCAGCTCCTCAGGAGGATACACTGAAGCTTTCTTT. The chain carries TRBV7-9 and TRBJ1-1; no clear D. This CDR3 is built from 14 residues. Germline V CDR1 and CDR2: SEHNR, FQNEAQ (reference sequence). Trimming removed 4 bases at V and 3 bases at J, with 12 bases between.

CDR3 region: CSVSRGEKLFF. The DNA for the CDR3 is TGCAGCGTGTCGAGGGGAGAAAAACTGTTTTTT. This chain links TRBV29-1 with TRBJ1-4, with D perhaps matching TRBD1 (5 bases). The V end lost 6 bases, the J end lost 8 bases, and 10 bases lay between the germline ends. Germline CDR1 reads SQVTM; CDR2 reads ANQGSEA. This CDR3 has 11 residues.

The table lists this clonotype with a few counts. This sequence joins TRBV20-1 and TRBJ1-5; no clear D gene. V dropped 6 bases and J dropped 9 bases, with 12 bases sitting between them. The CDR3 extends over 11 amino acids. The germline V gene encodes CDR1 DFQATT and CDR2 SNEGSKA (reference sequence). CDR3 protein: CSAKSGGPQHF. The CDR3 DNA reads as TGCAGTGCCAAGAGTGGAGGGCCCCAGCATTTT.

This clonotype was observed a handful of times. The CDR3, as DNA: TGCAGTGCCTGGACAGGGTACAATGAGCAGTTCTTC. Amino acid sequence: CSAWTGYNEQFF. The chain recombines TRBV20-1 with TRBJ2-1, with 8 bases identical to TRBD1. The CDR3 has 12 amino acids. V shed 6 bases, J shed 4 bases, and the junction held 2 bases outside the gene matches. Per germline, CDR1 DFQATT and CDR2 SNEGSKA (reference sequence).

The V call is TRBV20-1, the J call TRBJ2-1; 13 bases align to TRBD2. There are 15 residues in the CDR3. Germline V gene data show CDR1 as DFQATT and CDR2 as SNEGSKA (reference sequence). After removal of 6 bases from V and 4 bases from J, the junction contained 6 bases not matched to a gene. CDR3 bases: TGCAGTGCAAGGACTAGCGGGAGTGTATACAATGAGCAGTTCTTC. The encoded protein is CSARTSGSVYNEQFF.

This clonotype was detected only a few times. The DNA for the CDR3 is TGCAGTGCTAGAGATGGGGGCAGACCGAATCCTGAAGCTTTCTTT. Amino acids: CSARDGGRPNPEAFF. The rearrangement joins TRBV20-1 to TRBJ1-1, with a possible D match to TRBD1 (6 bases). Trimming removed 0 bases at V and 6 bases at J, with 17 bases between. Germline V lookup: CDR1 DFQATT, CDR2 SNEGSKA (reference sequence). The CDR3 totals 15 residues.